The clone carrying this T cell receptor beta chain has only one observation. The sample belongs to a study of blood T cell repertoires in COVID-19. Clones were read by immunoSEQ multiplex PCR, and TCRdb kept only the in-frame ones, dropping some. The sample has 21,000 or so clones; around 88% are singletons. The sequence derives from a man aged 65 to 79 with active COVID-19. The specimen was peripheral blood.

The CDR3 coding sequence is TGTGCCAGTAGTATAGCCGGGTCCACCAATTCACCCCTCCACTTT. Translating it yields CASSIAGSTNSPLHF. The rearrangement uses TRBV19 and TRBJ1-6; no clear D. Germline V gives CDR1 LNHDA, CDR2 SQIVND (reference sequence). The V end was cut by 1 base, the J end by 7 bases, with 11 bases between. The CDR3 is 15 amino acids.